These 29 T cell receptor beta chains share one sample of origin, sequenced in a study of blood T cell repertoires in COVID-19. Sequenced by immunoSEQ multiplex PCR; TCRdb stores in-frame clones only, minus some. The sample has tens of thousands of clones, 87% seen once. Sequenced input: peripheral blood. The receptors were gathered from a human donor with acute or convalescent COVID-19. The donor label of this sample is uncertain.

The chain is built from TRBV30 and TRBJ1-5; D gene uncertain. V was pared by 1 base and J by 3 bases, with 7 bases between. The CDR3 covers 13 residues. The germline CDR1 and CDR2 sequences are GTSNPN and SVGIG (reference sequence). CDR3 region: CAWSERDNQPQHF. The CDR3 nucleotides are TGTGCCTGGAGTGAAAGAGACAATCAGCCCCAGCATTTT.

CDR3 coding DNA: TGTGCCAGCAGCCCCATACAGGGTTTTCATGAAAAACTGTTTTTT. Its translation: CASSPIQGFHEKLFF. This chain connects TRBV7-9 to TRBJ1-4, with D maybe TRBD1 (6 bases). Germline CDR1 and CDR2: SEHNR and FQNEAQ (reference sequence). V dropped 5 bases and J dropped 6 bases, with 16 bases sitting between them. The CDR3 extends over 15 amino acids.

This clone was counted between two and nine times. This chain uses TRBV10-1 with TRBJ2-2; D remains unclear. The germline V gene encodes CDR1 WNHNN and CDR2 SYGVQD (reference sequence). The CDR3 extends over 12 amino acids. Trimming took 5 bases from V and 4 from J, leaving 5 bases between them. CDR3 nucleotides: TGCGCCAGCAGTCCAGGCACCGGGGAGCTGTTTTTT. It encodes CASSPGTGELFF.

This clone is a singleton in its sample. Here the CDR3 reads CASSLGLVGGTQYF. For the CDR3, the DNA is TGTGCCAGCAGCTTAGGGCTAGTTGGCGGTACGCAGTATTTT. This chain joins TRBV7-2 and TRBJ2-3, with no clear D. CDR1 is SGHTA, CDR2 FQGNSA, per germline. Trimming cost V 1 base and J 8 bases, with 13 bases left between them. The CDR3 covers 14 residues.

The gene calls are TRBV15 and TRBJ1-5; D is undetermined. The CDR3 loop spans 14 amino acids. V lost 0 bases and J lost 8, with 11 bases in between. CDR1 LNHNV and CDR2 YYDKDF come from the germline V gene (reference sequence). The CDR3 sequence: CATSRDLRGEPQHF. DNA of the CDR3: TGTGCCACCAGCAGAGATCTTCGCGGCGAGCCCCAGCATTTT.

V usage is TRBV28 and J usage is TRBJ1-3; TRBD1 might be the D (5 bases). CDR3 length: 15 amino acids. Germline CDR1 MDHEN, CDR2 SYDVKM. V lost 4 bases and J 3 bases, leaving 13 bases between the germline ends. CDR3 sequence: CASSWRGRVGNTIYF. The CDR3, as DNA: TGTGCCAGCAGTTGGAGGGGTCGAGTTGGAAACACCATATATTTT.

The chain recombines TRBV3-1 (or the pseudogene TRBV3-2) with TRBJ2-3; the match to TRBD2 covers 9 bases. Germline loops: CDR1 LGHDT, CDR2 YNNKEL (reference sequence). The junction had 10 bases not matched to a gene; V was cut back by 6 bases and J by 6 bases. The CDR3 contains 15 residues. The CDR3 region has the DNA TGTGCCAGCAGTCCCACGCGGGGGGGCCTGGATACGCAGTATTTT. Translation gives CASSPTRGGLDTQYF.

The chain recombines TRBV27 with TRBJ2-1; the D gene is possibly TRBD2 (5 bases). The CDR3 sequence is 16 residues long. Germline V lookup: CDR1 MNHEY, CDR2 SMNVEV (reference sequence). The V gene lost 3 bases and the J gene lost 3 bases, with 15 bases spanning the gap. This chain's CDR3 is CASSLGSGFGYNEQFF. CDR3 in DNA: TGTGCCAGCAGTTTGGGGTCGGGGTTTGGCTACAATGAGCAGTTCTTC.

This clone was detected once. The chain carries TRBV5-1 and TRBJ2-2; weak D call: TRBD2 (6 bases). V lost 0 bases and J 5 bases, leaving 14 bases between the germline ends. The CDR3 is 16 residues long. Germline V lookup: CDR1 SGHRS, CDR2 YFSETQ. DNA of the CDR3: TGCGCCAGCAGCTTGGAAAGTGGGGGAGGTACCGGGGAGCTGTTTTTT. Its translation is CASSLESGGGTGELFF.

This chain joins TRBV5-6 and TRBJ2-3, with D possibly TRBD1 on 6 matching bases. Trimming pared 4 bases from V and 2 bases from J, leaving 11 bases between. Germline CDR1 SGHDT, CDR2 YYEEEE. CDR3 size: 14 residues. The CDR3 nucleotides are TGTGCCAGCAGCCGTCGGACAGTCACAGATACGCAGTATTTT. It specifies CASSRRTVTDTQYF.

This clone was seen a handful of times. The CDR3 nucleotides read TGTGCCAGCAGTTCACAGGGGTTGGTTGGAAACACCATATATTTT. Residues: CASSSQGLVGNTIYF. The V and J genes are TRBV2 and TRBJ1-3, with TRBD1 matching 7 bases. The J segment lost 3 bases and the V segment lost 5 bases, leaving 7 bases of the junction unmatched. The CDR3 loop spans 15 amino acids. Germline lookup yields CDR1 SNHLY and CDR2 FYNNEI.

CDR3 residues: CASSLGQRDIQYF. The CDR3, as DNA: TGTGCCAGCAGCTTAGGACAGCGGGACATTCAGTACTTC. V usage is TRBV11-2 and J usage is TRBJ2-4; D might be TRBD2 (6 bases). The CDR3 runs to 13 residues. Trimming took 1 base from V and 8 from J, leaving 9 bases between them. Germline values: CDR1 SGHAT, CDR2 FQNNGV. Combining the CDR3 with reference TRBV11-2 and TRBJ2-4 gives the whole variable domain EAGVAQSPRYKIIEKRQSVAFWCNPISGHATLYWYQQILGQGPKLLIQFQNNGVVDDSQLPKDRFSAERLKGVDSTLKIQPAKLEDSAVYLCASSLGQRDIQYFGAGTRLSVL.

The rearrangement uses TRBV11-2 and TRBJ2-6, with 8 bases fitting TRBD1. V trimming: 4 bases; J trimming: 0 bases; junction bases outside the gene matches: 5. CDR1 and CDR2 (germline): SGHAT, FQNNGV. The CDR3 is 17 amino acids. The CDR3 protein is CASSYGQGFSGANVLTF. CDR3 nucleotides: TGTGCCAGCAGCTACGGACAGGGTTTCTCTGGGGCCAACGTCCTGACTTTC.

This chain uses TRBV15 with TRBJ2-6; no clear D gene. V was clipped by 5 bases and J by 0 bases, with 8 bases between them. In germline, CDR1 is LNHNV, CDR2 YYDKDF (reference sequence). This CDR3 has 15 amino acids. CDR3 coding DNA: TGTGCCACCAGCCCTTTGAGCTCTGGGGCCAACGTCCTGACTTTC. It is translated as CATSPLSSGANVLTF.

The chain is built from TRBV19 and TRBJ1-2, with D perhaps matching TRBD1 (5 bases). V was shortened by 2 bases and J by 7 bases, with 5 bases between the two germline ends. The CDR3 is made up of 11 amino acids. CDR1 is LNHDA and CDR2 is SQIVND in the germline V gene (reference sequence). The CDR3: CASSIRGGYTF. CDR3 nucleotides: TGTGCCAGTAGTATAAGGGGTGGCTACACCTTC.

The rearrangement links TRBV7-9 to TRBJ2-5; possible D gene TRBD1, 7 bases. V lost 8 bases, J lost 2 bases, and 15 bases lay in between. CDR1 is SEHNR and CDR2 is FQNEAQ in the germline V gene (reference sequence). The CDR3 length is 14 residues. DNA of the CDR3: TGTGCCAGCTCCGCAGGGGGGACACAAGAGACCCAGTACTTC. It specifies CASSAGGTQETQYF.

The chain recombines TRBV7-9 with TRBJ2-3; 7 bases match TRBD2. With 1 base clipped from V and 6 bases from J, the junction kept 7 bases outside the gene matches. CDR1 and CDR2 (germline): SEHNR, FQNEAQ (reference sequence). The CDR3 covers 15 residues. The CDR3 is CASSLEGGQGDTQYF. For the CDR3, the DNA is TGTGCCAGCAGCTTAGAGGGAGGGCAAGGGGATACGCAGTATTTT.

This clone was recorded only once. The J gene is TRBJ1-5, the V gene TRBV21-1; TRBD1 reflects the table's D call only, with no check against the DNA. TRBV21-1 is flagged as a pseudogene. The CDR3 runs 14 residues. CDR3 residues: CASSGQPSNQPQHF. CDR3 coding DNA: TGTGCCAGCAGCGGGCAGCCTAGCAATCAGCCCCAGCATTTT.

The J gene is TRBJ2-1, the V gene TRBV15, with TRBD1 as a possible D gene (6 bases). Per the germline V gene, CDR1 is LNHNV and CDR2 is YYDKDF (reference sequence). Trimming took off 3 bases at V and 6 bases at J, with 18 bases between the two ends. The length of the CDR3 is 16 residues. The CDR3 loop reads CATSRGPRTDINEQFF. The CDR3 bases are TGTGCCACCAGCAGGGGGCCCCGGACAGACATCAATGAGCAGTTCTTC.

The V and J genes are TRBV28 and TRBJ1-2; possibly TRBD1 for D (5 bases). The V and J ends lost 6 bases and 4 bases respectively, with 15 bases between them. Germline V gene lookup returns CDR1 MDHEN and CDR2 SYDVKM. This CDR3 is built from 14 residues. CDR3 residues: CASSEDYRTYGYTF. As DNA, the CDR3 is TGTGCCAGCAGCGAGGATTACAGGACCTATGGCTACACCTTC.

This chain joins TRBV9 and TRBJ2-1; 7 nucleotides agree with TRBD2. V was clipped by 0 bases and J by 7 bases; unmatched bases: 10. The CDR3 is made up of 16 amino acids. Per the germline V gene, CDR1 is SGDLS and CDR2 is YYNGEE. CDR3 loop: CASSVATMAGANEQFF. The CDR3 DNA sequence: TGTGCCAGCAGCGTAGCTACAATGGCGGGAGCGAATGAGCAGTTCTTC.

The chain joins TRBV5-1 to TRBJ2-2, with TRBD2 matching over 7 bases. The CDR3 has 16 residues. CDR1 is SGHRS, CDR2 YFSETQ, per germline. J gave up 6 bases and V 1 base, and 9 bases lay outside the gene matches. The CDR3 loop is CASSLLAGFDAGELFF. In DNA form, the CDR3 reads TGCGCCAGCAGCTTGTTAGCGGGTTTCGACGCCGGGGAGCTGTTTTTT.

This clone was counted a few times. The chain carries TRBV29-1 and TRBJ2-1; D is perhaps TRBD1 (5 bases). CDR3 length equals 14 residues. V was clipped by 0 bases and J by 9 bases, with 15 bases between them. The germline V gene has CDR1 SQVTM and CDR2 ANQGSEA. CDR3 in DNA: TGCAGCGTTGAAGACCGAGCAGGGTTAGCTGAGCAGTTCTTC. The encoded protein is CSVEDRAGLAEQFF.

This clone was seen once. The chain recombines TRBV19 with TRBJ2-3; 7 positions agree with TRBD2. V shed 5 bases, J shed 2 bases, and the junction held 7 bases outside the gene matches. The germline V gene has CDR1 LNHDA and CDR2 SQIVND (reference sequence). The CDR3 runs to 15 residues. The CDR3 spells CASSGAAGLTDTQYF. The CDR3 coding sequence is TGTGCCAGTAGTGGTGCAGCGGGGCTCACAGATACGCAGTATTTT.

The rearrangement links TRBV19 to TRBJ1-5; no clear D gene. Trimming took 0 bases from V and 2 from J, leaving 17 bases between them. Germline V lookup: CDR1 LNHDA, CDR2 SQIVND (reference sequence). The CDR3 loop spans 18 amino acids. The CDR3 sequence is CASSIDLDGVSGNQPQHF. Here the CDR3 DNA reads TGTGCCAGTAGTATAGATCTAGACGGGGTGTCAGGCAATCAGCCCCAGCATTTT.

J is TRBJ2-3 and V is TRBV5-1; D gene unclear. CDR3 length: 14 amino acids. V was pared by 3 bases and J by 2 bases, with 10 bases between. Germline V CDR1 and CDR2: SGHRS, YFSETQ. The CDR3 reads CASSSLNNTDTQYF. CDR3 DNA sequence: TGCGCCAGCAGCTCGTTAAATAACACAGATACGCAGTATTTT.

CDR3 region: CASSLEGAPYEQYF. CDR3 DNA sequence: TGCGCCAGCAGCTTGGAAGGGGCACCCTACGAGCAGTACTTC. The chain couples TRBV5-1 to TRBJ2-7; a possible D gene is TRBD1 (5 bases). In germline, CDR1 is SGHRS, CDR2 YFSETQ. The CDR3 totals 14 residues. Trimming took 0 bases from V and 2 from J, leaving 9 bases between them.

V and J are TRBV7-8 and TRBJ1-2; weak D call: TRBD1 (6 bases). The V gene's germline CDR1 is SGHVS and CDR2 FQNEAQ. The CDR3 spans 15 residues. V dropped 5 bases and J dropped 6 bases, with 19 bases sitting between them. The CDR3 nucleotides are TGTGCCAGCAGCCGGACACAGGGAGTTGGAGATGGCTACACCTTC. Protein sequence: CASSRTQGVGDGYTF.

On this clone: Within the sample, other DNA sequences also encode this same CDR3. This sequence joins TRBV5-4 and TRBJ2-2, with 9 positions matching TRBD1. J gave up 7 bases and V 4 bases, and 5 bases lay outside the gene matches. The germline V gene encodes CDR1 SGHNT and CDR2 YYREEE (reference sequence). The CDR3 loop spans 14 amino acids. The DNA of the CDR3 is TGTGCCAGCAGCCCCAGGACAGGGGACGGGGAGCTGTTTTTT. Protein product: CASSPRTGDGELFF.